This T cell receptor (beta chain) was sequenced in a study of CD8 T cells in ankylosing spondylitis. Study-level findings and limits: The study identified a TCR beta motif of roughly eight highly homologous variants that appeared characteristic of ankylosing spondylitis blood. Significantly higher representation of disease-linked clones was reported for matched ankylosing spondylitis synovial fluid. There were earlier reports of some motif variants in reactive arthritis synovial fluid and blood.

In the case of this clonotype: Its antigen remains unknown.

Trimming shortened V by 10 bases and J by 0 bases, and 8 bases separated the two germline ends. This CDR3 has 12 residues. Germline loops: CDR1 MDHEN, CDR2 SYDVKM. Quantitative 5'-RACE with molecular barcodes was used to make the TCR beta libraries. A single record per CDR3 protein comes from TCRdb applying MiXCR to the 5' RACE reads. The sample includes some 330,000 distinct CDR3 sequences, roughly 8% of them seen just once. This sequence was found in a male donor with ankylosing spondylitis. Sequenced: blood, either unsorted or a sorted T cell fraction (not recorded which). This chain joins TRBV28 and TRBJ2-3; D not resolved. The CDR3 region is CATDTSTDTQYF. The CDR3 bases are TGTGCCACCGACACTAGCACAGATACGCAGTATTTT.